The text below deals with one T cell receptor (beta chain). The antigen is undetermined. The sample comes from a study of T cell repertoires in ileal Crohn's disease. Study-level information: Every patient was operated on for stricturing (about 60%) or penetrating (around 40%) complications. Findings and limits, study-wide: Clonality above 26.8% at surgery always came with endoscopic recurrence. Compared with CD4 T cells, sorted CD8 cells carried more expanded clones. Clonal expansions were more frequent in active smokers than non-smokers at surgery.

Per the germline V gene, CDR1 is MNHEY and CDR2 is SMNVEV (reference sequence). J gave up 0 bases and V 2 bases, and 9 bases lay outside the gene matches. The CDR3 has 18 residues. The table came from immunoSEQ multiplex PCR; TCRdb's copy has only in-frame clones and leaves some out. Among fewer than 5,000 clones listed, around three quarters were seen once. The receptor's source is an adult with Crohn's disease. This chain connects TRBV27 to TRBJ2-1; 8 nucleotides align to TRBD2. Sequenced sample: ileal tissue. For the CDR3, the DNA is TGTGCCAGCAGTTTACCCAGCGGGGGCGCCAGCTCCTACAATGAGCAGTTCTTC. Translation: CASSLPSGGASSYNEQFF.